Following are 9 T cell receptor beta chains from one sample sequenced in a study of shared clonotypes between healthy human individuals. Naive CD8 cells comprised CD45RO-negative, CCR7-positively selected cells, excluding terminally differentiated effector memory CD45RA+ cells. Sequenced by immunoSEQ multiplex PCR; TCRdb stores in-frame clones only, minus some. The table includes roughly 650,000 clones, around 96% detected once. The sequenced material came from naive CD8+ T cells sorted from blood. These TCRs come from a woman aged 25-40 years in good health.

The chain recombines TRBV5-1 with TRBJ2-3; D is possibly TRBD2 (6 bases). The CDR3 runs to 15 residues. Germline loops: CDR1 SGHRS, CDR2 YFSETQ. Trimming left V 4 bases short and J 0 bases short, with 12 bases between. The CDR3 coding sequence is TGCGCCAGCAGCAATACGGGACTCAGCACAGATACGCAGTATTTT. Translated: CASSNTGLSTDTQYF.

The chain recombines TRBV29-1 with TRBJ2-3, with 7 bases identical to TRBD1. V was pared by 5 bases and J by 2 bases, with 7 bases of the junction left unmatched. Germline assignment: CDR1 SQVTM and CDR2 ANQGSEA. The CDR3 consists of 14 residues. The DNA of the CDR3 is TGCAGCGTTCACCCAGGGGGAGTCACAGATACGCAGTATTTT. Translation gives CSVHPGGVTDTQYF.

The rearrangement uses TRBV29-1 and TRBJ2-5; 8 nucleotides agree with TRBD2. The J call is in doubt because the DNA end fits TRBJ2-7 better. Germline CDR1 is SQVTM and CDR2 is ANQGSEA. This CDR3 has 15 amino acids. CDR3: CSVRPGLDSSYEQYF. The CDR3 DNA sequence: TGCAGCGTTAGACCGGGACTAGACTCATCCTACGAGCAGTACTTC.

The chain recombines TRBV4-1 with TRBJ2-5, with D possibly TRBD2 on 5 matching bases. There are 16 residues in the CDR3. Trimming stripped 4 bases from V and 4 bases from J, with 19 bases between. CDR1 is MGHRA and CDR2 is YSYEKL in the germline V gene. The CDR3 spells CASSLRTGPLVETQYF. Written as DNA, the CDR3 is TGCGCCAGCAGCCTAAGGACTGGTCCCTTGGTAGAGACCCAGTACTTC.

About this clone itself: The same CDR3 also results from other DNA sequences found in this sample. The chain couples TRBV25-1 to TRBJ2-5, with a tentative D call TRBD1 (6 bases). This CDR3 comprises 11 residues. In germline, CDR1 is MGHDK, CDR2 SYGVNS. Deletions cut 6 bases from V and 5 bases from J, with 7 bases between. As DNA, the CDR3 is TGTGCCAGCAGGAGGGGGGAGACCCAGTACTTC. Its protein is CASRRGETQYF.

This clone has a single count. The chain is built from TRBV27 and TRBJ1-1; TRBD1 might be the D (5 bases). The ends were cut back, 3 bases at V and 4 bases at J, with 12 bases in the middle. The CDR3 length is 14 residues. From germline, CDR1 is MNHEY and CDR2 SMNVEV (reference sequence). CDR3 residues: CASSFTGGITEAFF. The DNA of the CDR3 is TGTGCCAGCAGTTTTACCGGGGGGATCACTGAAGCTTTCTTT.

The J gene is TRBJ2-5, the V gene TRBV2; TRBD1 matches 7 bases. The better agreement between TRBJ2-7 and the DNA end casts doubt on the J call. CDR1 and CDR2 (germline): SNHLY, FYNNEI. CDR3 length: 14 residues. The CDR3 loop is CASSGRQGSYEQYF. CDR3 coding DNA: TGTGCCAGCAGTGGCCGACAGGGCTCCTACGAGCAGTACTTC.

The chain joins TRBV6-1 to TRBJ2-5; a weak D match, TRBD2 (6 bases). The V gene's germline CDR1 is MNHNS and CDR2 SASEGT. The CDR3 covers 12 residues. Trimming removed 6 bases at V and 3 bases at J, with 8 bases between. This CDR3 is CASSRLEETQYF. The CDR3 DNA follows: TGTGCCAGCAGCAGACTAGAAGAGACCCAGTACTTC.

The chain has TRBV9 and TRBJ1-1; possibly TRBD1 for D (6 bases). CDR1 SGDLS and CDR2 YYNGEE come from the germline V gene. CDR3 length: 13 residues. V dropped 3 bases and J dropped 1 base, with 7 bases sitting between them. The CDR3 region is CASSARGNTEAFF. The CDR3 DNA is TGTGCCAGCAGCGCCAGGGGGAACACTGAAGCTTTCTTT.